Following are 29 T cell receptor beta chains from one sample sequenced in a study of cytomegalovirus exposure and HLA in healthy donors (dated by TCRdb to the late 2010s). The library was made by the immunoSEQ multiplex PCR assay. For the multiplex PCR, a mixture combining 60 forward primers for TCR Vbeta segments and 13 reverse primers for TCR Jbeta segments was used. What TCRdb holds here is the immuneACCESS table cut down to in-frame rearrangements. Part of the clones is not present; checked against another copy, under half of the missing clones reflect an unresolved V gene, and the others are unexplained. Within this sample are under 200,000 clones, with approximately 80% of them counted one time only. The ten top clones hold 9.5% to 10% of the sample. The sequenced material came from PBMCs. The origin of the receptors is a man aged 18 to 30 in good health and CMV-seropositive.

The chain joins TRBV4-2 to TRBJ2-1; 13 bases fit TRBD2. Germline values: CDR1 LGHNA, CDR2 YNFKEQ. The CDR3 loop spans 17 amino acids. With 3 bases clipped from V and 5 bases from J, the junction kept 7 bases outside the gene matches. CDR3 in amino acids: CASSQGGTSGIDNEQFF. CDR3 in DNA: TGTGCCAGCAGCCAGGGTGGGACTAGCGGGATCGACAATGAGCAGTTCTTC.

The chain has TRBV7-2 and TRBJ1-5; perhaps TRBD1 as D (5 bases). CDR1 SGHTA and CDR2 FQGNSA come from the germline V gene. The ends were cut back, 4 bases at V and 2 bases at J, with 15 bases in the middle. The CDR3 consists of 16 residues. The CDR3 DNA sequence: TGTGCCAGCAGCTCCCAGGGCCCTGGAGGCAATCAGCCCCAGCATTTT. This codes for CASSSQGPGGNQPQHF.

The chain is built from TRBV6-1 and TRBJ1-2, with D maybe TRBD1 (5 bases). V was pared by 6 bases and J by 3 bases, with 11 bases between. The CDR3 is made up of 13 amino acids. Germline lookup yields CDR1 MNHNS and CDR2 SASEGT. Here the CDR3 reads CASSAGGDYGYTF. The CDR3 DNA reads TGTGCCAGCAGCGCGGGAGGGGACTATGGCTACACCTTC.

This sequence joins TRBV4-1 and TRBJ1-5; D gene uncertain. Trimming took off 5 bases at V and 7 bases at J, with 21 bases between the two ends. Germline assignment: CDR1 MGHRA and CDR2 YSYEKL. This CDR3 region has 16 residues. The DNA for the CDR3 is TGCGCCAGCAGCGCTCGAGGGCCTCCTACTGGGCAGCCCCAGCATTTT. Translation gives CASSARGPPTGQPQHF.

This clone was detected only a few times. The chain has TRBV30 and TRBJ2-1; the match to TRBD1 covers 8 bases. Trimming took 4 bases from V and 8 from J; bases not matched to a gene: 16. There are 16 residues in the CDR3. From germline, CDR1 is GTSNPN and CDR2 SVGIG (reference sequence). In nucleotides, the CDR3 is TGTGCCTGGACCGGTCAGGGGGCGAAATTAACAGATGAGCAGTTCTTC. Its protein product is CAWTGQGAKLTDEQFF.

The chain combines TRBV4-1 with TRBJ2-5, with TRBD2 matching over 7 bases. Per the germline V gene, CDR1 is MGHRA and CDR2 is YSYEKL. The CDR3 consists of 15 residues. With 5 bases clipped from V and 2 bases from J, the junction kept 8 bases outside the gene matches. CDR3 bases: TGCGCCAGCAGCAGGTGGGGGGGGAATCAAGAGACCCAGTACTTC. Translation gives CASSRWGGNQETQYF.

Here the CDR3 reads CASSLGLGTSGAGELFF. The CDR3 DNA reads as TGCGCCAGCAGCTTGGGTCTTGGGACTAGTGGGGCCGGGGAGCTGTTTTTT. The chain uses TRBV5-1 and TRBJ2-2; 8 nucleotides line up with TRBD2. V shed 0 bases, J shed 6 bases, and the junction held 10 bases outside the gene matches. Per the germline V gene, CDR1 is SGHRS and CDR2 is YFSETQ. The CDR3 is 17 residues long. Combining the CDR3 with reference TRBV5-1 and TRBJ2-2 gives the whole variable domain KAGVTQTPRYLIKTRGQQVTLSCSPISGHRSVSWYQQTPGQGLQFLFEYFSETQRNKGNFPGRFSGRQFSNSRSEMNVSTLELGDSALYLCASSLGLGTSGAGELFFGEGSRLTVL.

This rearrangement joins TRBV20-1 to TRBJ2-7; D ambiguous. V lost 0 bases to trimming and J lost 6 bases, with 6 bases between them. From germline, CDR1 is DFQATT and CDR2 SNEGSKA (reference sequence). The CDR3 totals 11 residues. The CDR3 sequence is CSAREVSEQYF. In nucleotides, the CDR3 is TGCAGTGCTAGAGAGGTTAGCGAGCAGTACTTC.

V is TRBV15 and J is TRBJ1-5; D is unclear. The CDR3 has 16 residues. Trimming took 0 bases from V and 0 from J, leaving 9 bases between them. The germline gives CDR1 LNHNV, CDR2 YYDKDF (reference sequence). CDR3 sequence reads: CATSRDQINSNQPQHF. CDR3 nucleotides: TGTGCCACCAGCAGAGACCAGATTAATAGCAATCAGCCCCAGCATTTT.

The chain combines TRBV9 with TRBJ2-5; maybe TRBD2 (6 bases). The CDR3 covers 14 residues. Germline CDR1 SGDLS, CDR2 YYNGEE. Trimming removed 0 bases at V and 2 bases at J, with 8 bases between. The CDR3 is CASSVGGTQETQYF. The CDR3 coding sequence is TGTGCCAGCAGCGTAGGAGGGACTCAAGAGACCCAGTACTTC.

This chain connects TRBV4-2 to TRBJ1-6, with a weak D call TRBD1 (5 bases). In germline, CDR1 is LGHNA, CDR2 YNFKEQ. This CDR3 has 15 amino acids. The V and J ends lost 3 bases and 10 bases respectively, with 16 bases between them. CDR3 sequence (DNA): TGTGCCAGCAGCCAGGGTCCCGGGGGATCATCACCCCTCCACTTT. Translation gives CASSQGPGGSSPLHF.

This clone was seen once. V is TRBV18 and J is TRBJ1-4, with unresolved D. CDR3 length: 16 residues. Germline V gene sequence: CDR1 KGHSH, CDR2 LQKENI. V was pared by 5 bases and J by 8 bases, with 21 bases between. Written as DNA, the CDR3 is TGTGCCAGCTCAGCGGCCGTGCCCCGGGGTGGGGAAAAACTGTTTTTT. This translates into CASSAAVPRGGEKLFF.

Remarks on this clone: This specimen includes other DNA sequences encoding the same CDR3. The V and J genes are TRBV7-9 and TRBJ1-5; D is unresolved. This CDR3 has 12 residues. Per the germline V gene, CDR1 is SEHNR and CDR2 is FQNEAQ (reference sequence). Deletions cut 1 base from V and 6 bases from J, with 4 bases between. CDR3 amino acids: CASSLDIQPQHF. The CDR3 DNA sequence: TGTGCCAGCAGCTTAGATATTCAGCCCCAGCATTTT.

This chain uses TRBV7-2 with TRBJ1-6, with TRBD1 matching over 9 bases. Trimming removed 4 bases from V and 10 bases from J; junction bases left unmatched: 5. The CDR3 consists of 14 residues. Germline V gene data show CDR1 as SGHTA and CDR2 as FQGNSA. The CDR3 DNA reads as TGTGCCAGCAGCTGGGACAGGGAAACCTCACCCCTCCACTTT. Amino acid sequence: CASSWDRETSPLHF.

The gene calls are TRBV14 and TRBJ1-4; 7 bases map to TRBD1. CDR1 and CDR2 (germline): SGHDN, FVKESK. V was pared by 4 bases and J by 7 bases, with 9 bases of the junction left unmatched. This CDR3 has 15 amino acids. In nucleotides, the CDR3 is TGTGCCAGCAGCCCGCACAGGGGTGTATTTGAAAAACTGTTTTTT. Translating it yields CASSPHRGVFEKLFF.

V is TRBV14 and J is TRBJ2-1; D is ambiguous. The CDR3 loop spans 12 amino acids. Germline CDR1 and CDR2: SGHDN and FVKESK. Trimming pared 1 base from V and 8 bases from J, leaving 6 bases between. CDR3 coding DNA: TGTGCCAGCAGCCAAGGCGGTTATGAGCAGTTCTTC. It specifies CASSQGGYEQFF.

The chain employs TRBV10-3 and TRBJ1-2; D is unclear. Germline V gene data show CDR1 as ENHRY and CDR2 as SYGVKD. Trimming took 3 bases from V and 2 from J, leaving 7 bases between them. The CDR3 runs 13 residues. The CDR3 reads CAISDGQNYGYTF. CDR3 DNA sequence: TGTGCCATCAGTGATGGTCAGAACTATGGCTACACCTTC.

This clone was seen more than once but under ten times. J is TRBJ1-6 and V is TRBV9; 11 bases align to TRBD1. The CDR3 totals 16 residues. V lost 3 bases and J lost 3; bases outside the gene matches: 2. CDR1 and CDR2 from the germline V gene are SGDLS and YYNGEE. The CDR3 protein is CASSEGTGGYNSPLHF. CDR3 coding DNA: TGTGCCAGCAGCGAGGGGACAGGGGGCTATAATTCACCCCTCCACTTT.

This chain connects TRBV9 to TRBJ1-5; 7 bases match TRBD1. The CDR3 is 16 residues long. Per the germline V gene, CDR1 is SGDLS and CDR2 is YYNGEE. V lost 0 bases and J lost 2; bases outside the gene matches: 5. The CDR3 here is CASSVGGGEGNQPQHF. CDR3 DNA sequence: TGTGCCAGCAGCGTAGGAGGGGGCGAGGGCAATCAGCCCCAGCATTTT.

V is TRBV19 and J is TRBJ2-3; TRBD2 matches at 11 bases. The CDR3 contains 15 residues. Germline CDR1 reads LNHDA; CDR2 reads SQIVND (reference sequence). V lost 6 bases, J lost 1 base, and 3 bases stayed unmatched. The CDR3 DNA follows: TGTGCCAGTAGGACGACTAGCGGGGGCACAGATACGCAGTATTTT. Its translation: CASRTTSGGTDTQYF.

This clone was seen only a few times. V and J are TRBV27 and TRBJ2-7; no reliable D call. CDR3 length: 12 residues. The V gene lost 3 bases and the J gene lost 3 bases, with 6 bases spanning the gap. CDR1 is MNHEY, CDR2 SMNVEV, per germline (reference sequence). CDR3 bases: TGTGCCAGCAGTTTGCCAGGCTACGAGCAGTACTTC. Its protein product is CASSLPGYEQYF.

This clone turned up a few times. The chain links TRBV29-1 to TRBJ2-5, with 8 bases lining up with TRBD2. CDR3 length: 14 residues. Germline V CDR1 and CDR2: SQVTM, ANQGSEA. Trimming at V came to 3 bases and at J to 5 bases, leaving 8 bases not matched to a gene. CDR3 residues: CSVDTGGPGETQYF. The CDR3 DNA follows: TGCAGCGTTGATACGGGGGGGCCAGGGGAGACCCAGTACTTC.

This clone was seen a few times. V usage is TRBV5-4 and J usage is TRBJ2-7, with D tentatively TRBD2 (5 bases). This CDR3 has 15 amino acids. CDR1 and CDR2 (germline): SGHNT, YYREEE (reference sequence). The V gene lost 4 bases and the J gene lost 1 base, with 15 bases spanning the gap. CDR3 loop: CASSPTAGKSYEQYF. CDR3 sequence (DNA): TGTGCCAGCAGCCCCACGGCCGGGAAATCCTACGAGCAGTACTTC.

The chain recombines TRBV4-2 with TRBJ2-1; 13 nucleotides align to TRBD2. This CDR3 region has 21 residues. After removal of 1 base from V and 4 bases from J, the junction contained 16 bases not matched to a gene. Germline CDR1 and CDR2: LGHNA and YNFKEQ. For the CDR3, the DNA is TGTGCCAGCAGCCAAGGGGAGGTAAGGGGTCGACTAGCGGGGGGTTACAATGAGCAGTTCTTC. Protein product: CASSQGEVRGRLAGGYNEQFF.

The rearrangement uses TRBV19 and TRBJ1-1; D is undetermined. Trimming shortened V by 5 bases and J by 0 bases, and 7 bases separated the two germline ends. The germline V gene has CDR1 LNHDA and CDR2 SQIVND (reference sequence). The CDR3 totals 13 residues. CDR3 sequence: CASSATMNTEAFF. In DNA, the CDR3 is TGTGCCAGTAGTGCAACAATGAACACTGAAGCTTTCTTT.

The chain couples TRBV18 to TRBJ2-1, with D perhaps TRBD2 (5 bases). This CDR3 region has 14 residues. The ends were cut back, 2 bases at V and 10 bases at J, with 15 bases in the middle. CDR1 is KGHSH and CDR2 is LQKENI in the germline V gene. The CDR3 sequence: CASSPVRGSEEQFF. DNA for the CDR3: TGTGCCAGCTCACCAGTTCGGGGTTCTGAAGAGCAGTTCTTC. Using reference TRBV18 and TRBJ2-1 for the parts outside the CDR3, the full variable domain is NAGVMQNPRHLVRRRGQEARLRCSPMKGHSHVYWYRQLPEEGLKFMVYLQKENIIDESGMPKERFSAEFPKEGPSILRIQQVVRGDSAAYFCASSPVRGSEEQFFGPGTRLTVL.

In this sample, this clone turned up a few times. CDR3 residues: CASTGTGGGHGELFF. For the CDR3, the DNA is TGTGCCAGCACCGGGACAGGGGGCGGACACGGGGAGCTGTTTTTT. V usage is TRBV6-5 and J usage is TRBJ2-2; 12 nucleotides align to TRBD1. After removal of 7 bases from V and 7 bases from J, the junction contained 7 bases not matched to a gene. This CDR3 comprises 15 residues. CDR1 and CDR2 (germline): MNHEY, SVGAGI.

CDR3 sequence: CASSLAPGTQYF. The CDR3 nucleotides read TGTGCCAGCAGCTTGGCCCCGGGTACGCAGTATTTT. The chain joins TRBV5-6 to TRBJ2-3; D remains ambiguous. V was shortened by 0 bases and J by 8 bases, with 7 bases between the two germline ends. CDR3 length: 12 residues. The V gene's germline CDR1 is SGHDT and CDR2 YYEEEE.

The chain employs TRBV20-1 and TRBJ2-5; D is undetermined. Germline V gene sequence: CDR1 DFQATT, CDR2 SNEGSKA (reference sequence). The CDR3 covers 11 residues. V gave up 5 bases and J gave up 4 bases, with 8 bases separating them. CDR3 sequence reads: CSALVPETQYF. The DNA of the CDR3 is TGCAGTGCTCTTGTCCCAGAGACCCAGTACTTC.